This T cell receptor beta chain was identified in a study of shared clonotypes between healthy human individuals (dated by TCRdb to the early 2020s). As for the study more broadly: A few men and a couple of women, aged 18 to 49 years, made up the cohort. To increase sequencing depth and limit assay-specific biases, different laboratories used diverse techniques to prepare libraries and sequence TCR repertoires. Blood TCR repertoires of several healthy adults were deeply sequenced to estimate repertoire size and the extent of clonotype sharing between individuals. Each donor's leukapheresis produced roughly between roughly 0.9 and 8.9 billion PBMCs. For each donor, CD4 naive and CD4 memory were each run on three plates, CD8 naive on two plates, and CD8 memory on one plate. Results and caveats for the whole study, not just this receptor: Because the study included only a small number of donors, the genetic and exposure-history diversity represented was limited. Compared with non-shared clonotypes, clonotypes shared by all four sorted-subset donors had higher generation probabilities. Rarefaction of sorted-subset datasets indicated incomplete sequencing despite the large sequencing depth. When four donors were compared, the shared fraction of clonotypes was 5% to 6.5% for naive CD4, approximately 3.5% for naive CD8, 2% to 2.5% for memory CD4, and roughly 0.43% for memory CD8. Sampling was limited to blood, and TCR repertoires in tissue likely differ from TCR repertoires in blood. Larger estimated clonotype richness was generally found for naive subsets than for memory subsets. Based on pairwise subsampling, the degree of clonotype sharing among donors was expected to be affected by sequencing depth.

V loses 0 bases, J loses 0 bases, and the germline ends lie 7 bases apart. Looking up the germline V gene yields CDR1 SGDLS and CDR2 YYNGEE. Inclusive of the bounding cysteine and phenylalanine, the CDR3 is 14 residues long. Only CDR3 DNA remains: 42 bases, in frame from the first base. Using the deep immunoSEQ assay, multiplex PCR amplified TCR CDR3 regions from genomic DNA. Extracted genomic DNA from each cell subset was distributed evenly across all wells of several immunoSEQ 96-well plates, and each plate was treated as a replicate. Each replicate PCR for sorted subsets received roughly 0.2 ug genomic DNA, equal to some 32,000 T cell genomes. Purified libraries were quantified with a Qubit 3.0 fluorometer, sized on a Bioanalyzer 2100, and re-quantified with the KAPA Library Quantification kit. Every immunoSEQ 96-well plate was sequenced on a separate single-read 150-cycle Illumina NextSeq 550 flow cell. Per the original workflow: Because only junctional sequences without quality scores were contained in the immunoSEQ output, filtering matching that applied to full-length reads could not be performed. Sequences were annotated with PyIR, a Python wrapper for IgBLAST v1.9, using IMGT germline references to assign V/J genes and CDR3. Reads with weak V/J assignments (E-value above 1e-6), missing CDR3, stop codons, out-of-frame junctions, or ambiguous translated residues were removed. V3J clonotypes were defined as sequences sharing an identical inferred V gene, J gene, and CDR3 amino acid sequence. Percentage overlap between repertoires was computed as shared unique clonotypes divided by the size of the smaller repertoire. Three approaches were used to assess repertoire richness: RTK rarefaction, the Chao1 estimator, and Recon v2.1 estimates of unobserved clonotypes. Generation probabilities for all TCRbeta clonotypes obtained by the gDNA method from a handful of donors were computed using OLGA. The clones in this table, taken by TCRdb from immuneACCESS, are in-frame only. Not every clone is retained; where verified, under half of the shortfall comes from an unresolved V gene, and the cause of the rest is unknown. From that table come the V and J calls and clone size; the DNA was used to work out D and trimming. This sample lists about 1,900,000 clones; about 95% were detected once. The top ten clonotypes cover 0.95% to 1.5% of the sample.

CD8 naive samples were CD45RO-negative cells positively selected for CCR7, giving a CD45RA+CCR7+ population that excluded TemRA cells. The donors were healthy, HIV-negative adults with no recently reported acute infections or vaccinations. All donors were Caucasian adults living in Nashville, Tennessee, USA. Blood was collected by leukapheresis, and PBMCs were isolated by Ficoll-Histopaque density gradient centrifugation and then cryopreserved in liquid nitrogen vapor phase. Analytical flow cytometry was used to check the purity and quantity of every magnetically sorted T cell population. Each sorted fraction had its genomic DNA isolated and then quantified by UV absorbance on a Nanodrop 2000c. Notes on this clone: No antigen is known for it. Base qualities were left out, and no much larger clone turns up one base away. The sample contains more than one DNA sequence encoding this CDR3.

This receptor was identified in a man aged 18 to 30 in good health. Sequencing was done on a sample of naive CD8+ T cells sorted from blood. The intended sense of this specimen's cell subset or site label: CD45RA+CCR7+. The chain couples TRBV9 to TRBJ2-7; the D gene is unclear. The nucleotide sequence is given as TGTGCCAGCAGCGTAGAAGGTGTCTCCTACGAGCAGTACTTC. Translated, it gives CASSVEGVSYEQYF.